The 24 T cell receptor beta chains presented below share a single source sample, sequenced in a study of T cell responses to AZD1222 COVID-19 vaccine. Sequencing used immunoSEQ multiplex PCR; TCRdb keeps in-frame clones, though not all of them. The sample lists 150,000 to 200,000 clones, about nine tenths occurring once. Material: peripheral blood, obtained 28 days after the second AZD1222 dose. Every receptor here comes from an adult who received the AZD1222 COVID-19 vaccine.

This chain links TRBV6-5 with TRBJ1-4, with a possible D match to TRBD1 (5 bases). This CDR3 spans 15 amino acids. Germline V lookup: CDR1 MNHEY, CDR2 SVGAGI. V was pared by 0 bases and J by 8 bases, with 13 bases between. CDR3 residues: CASSYSRDLGEKLFF. The CDR3, as DNA: TGTGCCAGCAGTTACTCCCGGGACCTAGGGGAAAAACTGTTTTTT.

The chain is built from TRBV6-6 and TRBJ2-7, with 10 positions matching TRBD1. The CDR3 is 16 residues long. Germline CDR1 and CDR2: MNHNY and SVGAGI (reference sequence). With 7 bases clipped from V and 5 bases from J, the junction kept 14 bases outside the gene matches. The CDR3 nucleotides are TGTGCCAGCACCCGCCCCCCCGGGACAGGGGTCCACGAGCAGTACTTC. It yields the protein CASTRPPGTGVHEQYF.

The chain employs TRBV29-1 and TRBJ1-2; TRBD1 is a possible D gene (5 bases). Germline loops: CDR1 SQVTM, CDR2 ANQGSEA. Trimming cost V 2 bases and J 3 bases, with 10 bases left between them. The CDR3 spans 13 residues. Written as DNA, the CDR3 is TGCAGCGTTGAAACAGCGGGACACTATGGCTACACCTTC. Translation: CSVETAGHYGYTF.

This clone showed up just a few times. The chain recombines TRBV5-4 with TRBJ1-1; D is perhaps TRBD1 (5 bases). The ends were cut back, 0 bases at V and 2 bases at J, with 11 bases in the middle. This CDR3 has 15 amino acids. Germline CDR1 SGHNT, CDR2 YYREEE (reference sequence). The chain's CDR3 is CASSLVGGGNTEAFF. CDR3 nucleotide sequence: TGTGCCAGCAGCTTGGTGGGCGGGGGTAACACTGAAGCTTTCTTT.

V usage is TRBV9 and J usage is TRBJ2-1; D is unclear. Trimming pared 0 bases from V and 7 bases from J, leaving 20 bases between. Germline CDR1 and CDR2: SGDLS and YYNGEE. The CDR3 is made up of 17 amino acids. CDR3 in amino acids: CASSVASAHFLVNEQFF. The CDR3, as DNA: TGTGCCAGCAGCGTAGCCTCGGCCCATTTTCTAGTAAATGAGCAGTTCTTC.

The chain has TRBV5-8 and TRBJ1-2; D is perhaps TRBD1 (5 bases). From germline, CDR1 is SGHTS and CDR2 YDEGEE. V was cut by 3 bases and J by 4 bases, with 10 bases left in between. The CDR3 covers 13 residues. For the CDR3, the DNA is TGTGCCAGCAGCTCCGGGCAGGGCTATGGCTACACCTTC. Its protein is CASSSGQGYGYTF.

The rearrangement joins TRBV30 to TRBJ1-1; 9 positions agree with TRBD1. The V segment lost 5 bases and the J segment 1 base; nucleotides outside the gene matches: 5. This CDR3 spans 14 amino acids. Germline V gene sequence: CDR1 GTSNPN, CDR2 SVGIG (reference sequence). CDR3 DNA sequence: TGTGCCTGGGCCAGACAGGGGGGGAACACTGAAGCTTTCTTT. Translated: CAWARQGGNTEAFF. The whole variable domain, remainder taken from reference TRBV30 and TRBJ1-1, is SQTIHQWPATLVQPVGSPLSLECTVEGTSNPNLYWYRQAAGRGLQLLFYSVGIGQISSEVPQNLSASRPQDRQFILSSKKLLLSDSGFYLCAWARQGGNTEAFFGQGTRLTVV.

The chain combines TRBV18 with TRBJ2-5, with D possibly being TRBD2 (5 bases). CDR1 and CDR2 (germline): KGHSH, LQKENI. Deletions cut 1 base from V and 0 bases from J, with 6 bases between. CDR3 length: 14 amino acids. CDR3 in DNA: TGTGCCAGCTCACCACAGCGGAACCAAGAGACCCAGTACTTC. Translation: CASSPQRNQETQYF.

This clone was detected only once. The gene calls are TRBV3-1 (or the pseudogene TRBV3-2) and TRBJ1-3; no definite D call. The CDR3 contains 18 residues. Trimming took 4 bases from V and 0 from J, leaving 19 bases between them. Germline-derived CDR1 and CDR2 are LGHDT and YNNKEL (reference sequence). CDR3 protein: CASSPLVVPGNSGNTIYF. The CDR3 nucleotides are TGTGCCAGCAGCCCGCTTGTAGTCCCGGGGAACTCTGGAAACACCATATATTTT.

The gene calls are TRBV7-8 and TRBJ2-5; D is unresolved. Germline V gene sequence: CDR1 SGHVS, CDR2 FQNEAQ. The CDR3 extends over 12 amino acids. Trimming pared 5 bases from V and 5 bases from J, leaving 9 bases between. The CDR3 spells CASSPFGETQYF. CDR3 coding DNA: TGTGCCAGCAGCCCGTTTGGGGAGACCCAGTACTTC. Full variable domain (missing parts from reference TRBV7-8 and TRBJ2-5): GAGVSQSPRYKVAKRGQDVALRCDPISGHVSLFWYQQALGQGPEFLTYFQNEAQLDKSGLPSDRFFAERPEGSVSTLKIQRTQQEDSAVYLCASSPFGETQYFGPGTRLLVL.

J is TRBJ2-3 and V is TRBV7-3; D is perhaps TRBD2 (5 bases). The germline CDR1 and CDR2 sequences are SGHTA and FQGTGA. V lost 2 bases and J 2 bases, leaving 8 bases between the germline ends. The length of the CDR3 is 14 residues. CDR3 DNA: TGTGCCAGCAGCTTAGGACTTAACACAGATACGCAGTATTTT. Its protein product is CASSLGLNTDTQYF.

The gene calls are TRBV5-1 and TRBJ1-1, with TRBD1 identical over 7 bases. Losses at the gene ends were 1 base for V and 7 bases for J; bases not matched to a gene: 7. The germline gives CDR1 SGHRS, CDR2 YFSETQ. The CDR3 is made up of 14 amino acids. CDR3: CASSLHRGGGEAFF. For the CDR3, the DNA is TGCGCCAGCAGCTTGCACAGGGGAGGTGGTGAAGCTTTCTTT.

The V gene is TRBV7-8, the J gene TRBJ2-5; 8 bases are a match to TRBD1. Trimming took 4 bases from V and 4 from J; bases not matched to a gene: 8. Germline V lookup: CDR1 SGHVS, CDR2 FQNEAQ. The CDR3 is 15 residues long. CDR3 bases: TGTGCCAGCAGCTACCGACTGGACAGGGCAGAGACCCAGTACTTC. This sequence encodes CASSYRLDRAETQYF.

This clone was seen just once. V is TRBV29-1 and J is TRBJ2-5; 10 bases line up with TRBD1. With V trimmed by 7 bases and J by 5 bases, 10 bases remained unmatched. The CDR3 extends over 14 amino acids. The germline V gene has CDR1 SQVTM and CDR2 ANQGSEA. CDR3: CSGDAGQGGETQYF. CDR3 nucleotides: TGCAGCGGTGACGCCGGACAGGGGGGGGAGACCCAGTACTTC.

This rearrangement joins TRBV2 to TRBJ2-4; D is undetermined. V was trimmed by 4 bases and J by 5 bases, leaving 6 bases between them. CDR1 and CDR2 from the germline V gene are SNHLY and FYNNEI. The CDR3 spans 12 residues. CDR3: CASSGYENIQYF. The CDR3 DNA reads TGTGCCAGCAGTGGTTATGAAAACATTCAGTACTTC.

This chain joins TRBV12-3 or TRBV12-4 and TRBJ1-2, with unresolved D. The CDR3 spans 13 residues. V was clipped by 8 bases and J by 0 bases, with 10 bases between them. In DNA, the CDR3 is TGTGCCAGCCTAATGCAGCCTAACTATGGCTACACCTTC. As protein: CASLMQPNYGYTF.

This clone showed up just once. This chain uses TRBV18 with TRBJ2-7, with 11 nucleotides matching TRBD1. Germline-derived CDR1 and CDR2 are KGHSH and LQKENI. V shed 3 bases and J 6 bases; nucleotides not matched to a gene: 1. The CDR3 contains 13 residues. The CDR3 region has the DNA TGTGCCAGCTCACCGGGACAGGGGGTCGAGCAGTACTTC. This codes for CASSPGQGVEQYF.

This chain links TRBV30 with TRBJ2-2, with a possible D match to TRBD1 (6 bases). V dropped 6 bases and J dropped 5 bases, with 25 bases sitting between them. The length of the CDR3 is 17 residues. CDR1 is GTSNPN and CDR2 is SVGIG in the germline V gene (reference sequence). The CDR3 reads CACPPGETGRETGELFF. The CDR3 DNA follows: TGTGCCTGCCCTCCTGGTGAGACAGGACGGGAAACCGGGGAGCTGTTTTTT.

V gene TRBV27 combines with J gene TRBJ1-6; D unresolved. Per germline, CDR1 MNHEY and CDR2 SMNVEV (reference sequence). This CDR3 spans 12 amino acids. V was trimmed by 3 bases and J by 7 bases, leaving 4 bases between them. The CDR3 loop reads CASSFSNSPLHF. CDR3 nucleotide sequence: TGTGCCAGCAGTTTTTCAAATTCACCCCTCCACTTT.

This clone was recorded only once. V usage is TRBV7-2 and J usage is TRBJ1-6; the match to TRBD1 covers 10 bases. The CDR3 has 16 residues. Germline V gives CDR1 SGHTA, CDR2 FQGNSA. The trim removed 0 bases at V and 5 bases at J, leaving 1 base unmatched. CDR3 loop: CASSLAGTGDNSPLHF. CDR3 coding DNA: TGTGCCAGCAGCTTAGCTGGGACAGGGGATAATTCACCCCTCCACTTT.

This clone has more than one count but fewer than ten. The V gene is TRBV20-1, the J gene TRBJ2-2; D not resolved. The V gene's germline CDR1 is DFQATT and CDR2 SNEGSKA (reference sequence). Trimming took off 3 bases at V and 4 bases at J, with 9 bases between the two ends. CDR3 length: 13 residues. DNA of the CDR3: TGCAGTGCTAGTCGGGTGGGCACCGGGGAGCTGTTTTTT. It specifies CSASRVGTGELFF.

This clone was seen only a few times. The chain recombines TRBV12-5 with TRBJ1-2; possibly TRBD1 for D (6 bases). Germline V gene data show CDR1 as LGHNT and CDR2 as FRNRAP. The V end was cut by 8 bases, the J end by 6 bases, with 13 bases between. This CDR3 region has 12 residues. CDR3 protein: CASSSGVHGYTF. The CDR3, as DNA: TGTGCTAGTTCTTCAGGGGTTCATGGCTACACCTTC.

This chain links TRBV3-1 (or the pseudogene TRBV3-2) with TRBJ1-5, with TRBD1 identical over 7 bases. In germline, CDR1 is LGHDT, CDR2 YNNKEL (reference sequence). The ends lost 3 bases at V and 1 base at J; junction bases unmatched: 3. This CDR3 contains 15 residues. The CDR3 is CASSQAGQSNQPQHF. CDR3 bases: TGTGCCAGCAGCCAGGCGGGACAGAGCAATCAGCCCCAGCATTTT.

The V gene is TRBV27, the J gene TRBJ2-1, with a possible D match to TRBD2 (6 bases). Germline V gene sequence: CDR1 MNHEY, CDR2 SMNVEV (reference sequence). The CDR3 totals 17 residues. V lost 6 bases, J lost 7 bases, and 25 bases lay in between. In DNA form, the CDR3 reads TGTGCCAGCAGAAAGGGCATTAGCGGATCAAGGTGGAATGAGCAGTTCTTC. Translation: CASRKGISGSRWNEQFF.